This TCR beta chain was sequenced during a study of T cell repertoires and HLA-DP antigens (dated by TCRdb to the late 2010s). For context, the study as a whole: An in vitro model of CD4+ T cell alloreactivity against allogeneic HLA-DP presented by transduced HeLa cells was used in the study. Compared with self, one alloantigen differed at one amino acid in the peptide-binding groove and the other differed at under 11, modelling structurally similar versus dissimilar alloantigens. Of the three donors, two were male and one was female, with ages ranging from the 18-to-29 band to the 60-to-69 band. The average DNA input was approximately 220 ng for sorted CD137+CD4+ samples versus roughly 1,200 ng for pre-culture CD4+ samples. Study-wide conclusions, independent of this receptor: Naive and memory CD4+ repertoires were not analysed separately. Limitations were identified as the inclusion of only a few donors, the use of a non-physiological HeLa antigen-presenting system, and the use of total CD4+ responder cells. Sorted CD137+ cells showed similar clonality against both alloantigens (roughly 0.4), much higher than the clonality of pre-culture samples (roughly 0.039). Clones undetected before culture had an average cumulative frequency of roughly 36% against one allele versus 50.6% against the other.

A remark on this clone: No cognate antigen has been identified for it. Base-call qualities are not available, and no considerably larger clone is one nucleotide away.

From the cysteine up to the phenylalanine, the CDR3 has a length of 14 residues. Only the CDR3 DNA is retained, 42 bases long and in frame from the first base. V drops 2 bases and J drops 2 bases, leaving 10 bases in between. Looking up the germline V gene yields CDR1 MNHEY and CDR2 SVGAGI. The immunoSEQ multiplex PCR, with forward primers for 54 TRBV segments and reverse primers for 13 TRBJ segments, was used to amplify TCRB CDR3 regions. Pre-culture CD4+ samples were sequenced at deep resolution, targeting some 200,000 T cell genomes. Sequencing of the amplicons was done on an Illumina HiSeq System, giving 87 bp reads that spanned the CDR3. The original pipeline was this. PCR and sequencing errors in the reads were corrected, and CDR3 regions were defined by aligning to IMGT reference sequences. Synthetic template pools were used to estimate counts of templates and unique rearrangements. Clonality was computed by subtracting Pielou's evenness from 1. The Daley-Smith estimator was used to estimate richness. Morisita's index served as the measure of repertoire overlap. Clones found in cultured samples but undetected in the pre-culture repertoire of the corresponding donor were defined as low-abundance clones. Entries here come from immuneACCESS through TCRdb and include only in-frame sequences with V and J called. Some clones fail to appear in such tables; in the studies checked, an unresolved V gene covers under half of the shortfall, and the cause of the remainder is unknown. V, J and clone size are taken as reported in that table, and D and trimming were inferred from the DNA itself. The sample includes around 110,000 clones, with about 92% observed a single time. The biggest ten clones account for about 0.27% of the sample.

Magnetic bead negative selection was used to isolate untouched CD4+ T cells from Ficoll-separated PBMC, with an average purity of roughly 98%. Magnetic beads were used to isolate untouched CD4+ T cells from Ficoll-separated PBMC, giving 95% to 98% purity with negligible CD8+ contamination. Peripheral blood mononuclear cells came from the buffy coats of a few healthy blood donors. All three donors were CMV seronegative. The DNeasy Blood & Tissue Kit was used for extraction of genomic DNA. For each subject, genomic DNA from sorted CD137+CD4+ cells and from pre-culture CD4+ baseline samples underwent TCRB sequencing.

The TCR sequence derives from a woman between 18 and 30 years old in good health and CMV-seronegative. Material for sequencing was CD4+ T cells from PBMCs. The chain employs TRBV6-5 and TRBJ2-7; the D gene lacks a confident call. The sequenced DNA: TGTGCCAGCAGTTACGAGGCGGACGCCTACGAGCAGTACTTC. Its protein reads: CASSYEADAYEQYF.